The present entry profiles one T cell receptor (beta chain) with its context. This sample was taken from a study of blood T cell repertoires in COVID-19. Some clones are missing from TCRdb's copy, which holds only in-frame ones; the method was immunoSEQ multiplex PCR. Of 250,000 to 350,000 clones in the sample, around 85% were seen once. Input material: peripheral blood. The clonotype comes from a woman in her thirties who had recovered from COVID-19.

The CDR3 here is CASSWGTGEALETQYF. The CDR3 coding sequence is TGTGCCAGCAGCTGGGGGACAGGGGAAGCCTTAGAGACCCAGTACTTC. The V and J genes are TRBV5-5 and TRBJ2-5, with 10 bases lining up with TRBD1. V dropped 3 bases and J dropped 4; count of bases not matched to a gene: 9. The germline gives CDR1 SGHKS, CDR2 YYEKEE (reference sequence). There are 16 residues in the CDR3.